The 17 T cell receptor beta chains reported below all come from one sample, sequenced in a study of CD8 T cells in Susac syndrome. RNA, at about 0.45 to 1 ug, was reverse transcribed with random hexamers. MiXCR, applied by TCRdb to the immunoSEQ multiplex PCR reads, yields one record per CDR3 protein. The profile shows about 140,000 distinct CDR3 sequences, 95% of them singletons. Specimen: CD4+ T cells from PBMCs. All receptors come from a human donor with Susac syndrome.

The chain is built from TRBV20-1 and TRBJ1-1, with D uncertain. Trimming pared 6 bases from V and 1 base from J, leaving 9 bases between. Per germline, CDR1 DFQATT and CDR2 SNEGSKA (reference sequence). The CDR3 spans 12 residues. The CDR3 bases are TGCAGTGCGGAAAGAACGAACACTGAAGCTTTCTTT. This sequence encodes CSAERTNTEAFF.

The chain joins TRBV2 to TRBJ1-1; TRBD1 might be the D (6 bases). The V and J ends lost 8 bases and 0 bases respectively, with 13 bases between them. The CDR3 loop spans 14 amino acids. CDR1 and CDR2 (germline): SNHLY, FYNNEI. The CDR3 loop reads CASGGGRVNTEAFF. CDR3 nucleotide sequence: TGTGCCAGCGGAGGGGGAAGGGTGAACACTGAAGCTTTCTTT.

The gene calls are TRBV20-1 and TRBJ2-3; TRBD2 aligns across 11 bases. V gave up 0 bases and J gave up 2 bases; unmatched junction bases: 4. Germline-derived CDR1 and CDR2 are DFQATT and SNEGSKA (reference sequence). CDR3 length: 16 amino acids. CDR3 DNA sequence: TGCAGTGCTAGAGATCCGACTAGCGGGGTCACAGATACGCAGTATTTT. Its protein product is CSARDPTSGVTDTQYF.

This chain links TRBV28 with TRBJ2-7; TRBD2 matches at 12 bases. V dropped 5 bases and J dropped 4; count of bases not matched to a gene: 9. Germline values: CDR1 MDHEN, CDR2 SYDVKM. The length of the CDR3 is 16 residues. The CDR3 coding sequence is TGTGCCAGCAGTCGCCCCCTAGCGGGGGGGCCTTACGAGCAGTACTTC. Amino acid sequence: CASSRPLAGGPYEQYF. The whole variable domain, filled in from reference TRBV28 and TRBJ2-7, reads DVKVTQSSRYLVKRTGEKVFLECVQDMDHENMFWYRQDPGLGLRLIYFSYDVKMKEKGDIPEGYSVSREKKERFSLILESASTNQTSMYLCASSRPLAGGPYEQYFGPGTRLTVT.

The genes are TRBV6-1 and TRBJ2-5; 10 bases map to TRBD2. Germline V gene sequence: CDR1 MNHNS, CDR2 SASEGT. Trimming removed 6 bases from V and 4 bases from J; junction bases left unmatched: 20. The CDR3 runs 19 residues. CDR3 protein: CASSSPGDSGRRARETQYF. In DNA form, the CDR3 reads TGTGCCAGCAGCTCTCCTGGTGATAGCGGGAGGAGAGCCCGAGAGACCCAGTACTTC.

The chain uses TRBV25-1 and TRBJ2-7; 9 nucleotides agree with TRBD2. With 6 bases clipped from V and 7 bases from J, the junction kept 13 bases outside the gene matches. Germline V lookup: CDR1 MGHDK, CDR2 SYGVNS. The CDR3 has 15 amino acids. The CDR3 sequence: CASSLTRTSATEQYF. CDR3 in DNA: TGTGCCAGCAGCTTAACACGGACTAGCGCGACTGAGCAGTACTTC.

The gene calls are TRBV5-6 and TRBJ2-7; 8 nucleotides line up with TRBD1. V was pared by 4 bases and J by 7 bases, with 7 bases of the junction left unmatched. The CDR3 has 13 amino acids. The germline V gene has CDR1 SGHDT and CDR2 YYEEEE. The CDR3 nucleotides read TGTGCCAGCAGCAATGACAGGGGCTTGGAGCAGTACTTC. Residues: CASSNDRGLEQYF.

This chain joins TRBV4-2 and TRBJ2-2; D uncertain. V dropped 7 bases and J dropped 4 bases, with 7 bases sitting between them. There are 12 residues in the CDR3. Germline CDR1 and CDR2: LGHNA and YNFKEQ. As DNA, the CDR3 is TGTGCCAGCAAACCACCCACCGGGGAGCTGTTTTTT. Residues: CASKPPTGELFF.

This chain connects TRBV30 to TRBJ1-5, with D maybe TRBD1 (6 bases). The CDR3 extends over 16 amino acids. V dropped 1 base and J dropped 0 bases, with 13 bases sitting between them. Germline values: CDR1 GTSNPN, CDR2 SVGIG (reference sequence). CDR3 in amino acids: CAWSGGGHHSNQPQHF. The CDR3 DNA follows: TGTGCCTGGAGTGGTGGGGGACATCATAGCAATCAGCCCCAGCATTTT. Filled out from reference TRBV30 and TRBJ1-5, the complete variable domain reads SQTIHQWPATLVQPVGSPLSLECTVEGTSNPNLYWYRQAAGRGLQLLFYSVGIGQISSEVPQNLSASRPQDRQFILSSKKLLLSDSGFYLCAWSGGGHHSNQPQHFGDGTRLSIL.

The CDR3: CASSQVGTLGYEQYF. CDR3 nucleotides: TGCGCCAGCAGCCAAGTTGGCACCTTAGGATATGAGCAGTACTTC. The chain uses TRBV4-1 and TRBJ2-7, with no clear D. V was shortened by 1 base and J by 7 bases, with 17 bases between the two germline ends. The CDR3 is made up of 15 amino acids. Germline V gene data show CDR1 as MGHRA and CDR2 as YSYEKL.

This rearrangement joins TRBV5-4 to TRBJ2-3; TRBD1 matches at 7 bases. Germline V gene data show CDR1 as SGHNT and CDR2 as YYREEE (reference sequence). The junction had 6 bases not matched to a gene; V was cut back by 3 bases and J by 2 bases. The CDR3 has 15 amino acids. The DNA for the CDR3 is TGTGCCAGCAGCTGGGGACAGCCGAACACAGATACGCAGTATTTT. This gives the protein CASSWGQPNTDTQYF.

V and J are TRBV4-3 and TRBJ1-5; TRBD1 agrees at 9 bases. The CDR3 totals 15 residues. V trimming: 4 bases; J trimming: 5 bases; junction bases outside the gene matches: 6. The V gene's germline CDR1 is LGHNA and CDR2 YSLEER. The CDR3 coding sequence is TGCGCCAGCAGCCCCAGGACAGGGGCGGATCAGCCCCAGCATTTT. This translates into CASSPRTGADQPQHF.

The genes are TRBV30 and TRBJ2-3; D possibly corresponds to TRBD2 (5 bases). CDR3 length: 15 amino acids. The germline V gene encodes CDR1 GTSNPN and CDR2 SVGIG (reference sequence). V was clipped by 0 bases and J by 1 base, with 11 bases between them. As DNA, the CDR3 is TGTGCCTGGAGTGTAGGACTTCAGCGCACAGATACGCAGTATTTT. Protein sequence: CAWSVGLQRTDTQYF.

This rearrangement joins TRBV28 to TRBJ2-3; D ambiguous. The CDR3 runs 13 residues. Trimming cost V 8 bases and J 0 bases, with 9 bases left between them. Germline values: CDR1 MDHEN, CDR2 SYDVKM. The CDR3 nucleotides read TGTGCCAGCTACTTGAGAAGCACAGATACGCAGTATTTT. Its translation: CASYLRSTDTQYF.

This clonotype was seen only once. V usage is TRBV12-3 or TRBV12-4 and J usage is TRBJ2-5, with D possibly called TRBD1 or TRBD2 (5 bases each). The V end lost 6 bases, the J end lost 8 bases, and 13 bases lay between the germline ends. CDR3 length: 12 amino acids. CDR3 sequence reads: CASRTEGPTQYF. For the CDR3, the DNA is TGTGCCAGCAGAACCGAGGGGCCAACCCAGTACTTC.

V usage is TRBV7-9 and J usage is TRBJ2-7; TRBD2 matches at 8 bases. Germline CDR1 and CDR2: SEHNR and FQNEAQ (reference sequence). CDR3 length: 14 residues. V lost 7 bases and J lost 3; bases outside the gene matches: 8. The DNA of the CDR3 is TGTGCCAGCATCCCAACTGGGACTAGCTACGAGCAGTACTTC. This translates into CASIPTGTSYEQYF.

V usage is TRBV9 and J usage is TRBJ1-4; no clear D. The CDR3 contains 14 residues. Per the germline V gene, CDR1 is SGDLS and CDR2 is YYNGEE. Deletions cut 4 bases from V and 3 bases from J, with 10 bases between. The DNA for the CDR3 is TGTGCCAGCAGCCCTCGGGGAGCTAATGAAAAACTGTTTTTT. This sequence encodes CASSPRGANEKLFF.